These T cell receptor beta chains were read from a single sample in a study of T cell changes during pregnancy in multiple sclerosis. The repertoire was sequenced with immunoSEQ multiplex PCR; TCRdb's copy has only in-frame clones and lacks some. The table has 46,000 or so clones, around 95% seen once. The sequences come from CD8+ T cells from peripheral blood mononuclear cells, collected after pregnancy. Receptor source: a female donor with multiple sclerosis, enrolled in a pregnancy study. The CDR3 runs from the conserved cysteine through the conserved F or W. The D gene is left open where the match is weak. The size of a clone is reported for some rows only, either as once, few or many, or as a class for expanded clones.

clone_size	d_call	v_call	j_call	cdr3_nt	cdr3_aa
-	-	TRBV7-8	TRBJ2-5	TGTGCCAGCAGCCGACAGTCAGAGACCCAGTACTTC	CASSRQSETQYF
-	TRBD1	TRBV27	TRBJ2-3	TGTGCCAGCAGTTTATCGAAGGGACCCGGGACAGGGCTTGGAGATACGCAGTATTTT	CASSLSKGPGTGLGDTQYF
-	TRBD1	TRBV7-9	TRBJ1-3	TGTGCCAGCAGCTTAGAGAGGGGGCGAGGAAACACCATATATTTT	CASSLERGRGNTIYF
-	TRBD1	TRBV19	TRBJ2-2	TGTGCCACCTTGACAGGGGCGGGCGGGGAGCTGTTTTTT	CATLTGAGGELFF
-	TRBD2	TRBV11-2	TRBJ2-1	TGTGCCAGCAGCCTAGAAACTCGGGGAGCGGGAGGGCCGGATGAGCAGTTCTTC	CASSLETRGAGGPDEQFF
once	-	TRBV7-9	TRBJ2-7	TGTGCCAGCAGCCCAGGGTTCTACGAGCAGTACTTC	CASSPGFYEQYF
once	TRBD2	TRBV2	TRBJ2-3	TGTGCCAGCAGTGAAAATCGGCGGGAGACAGATACGCAGTATTTT	CASSENRRETDTQYF
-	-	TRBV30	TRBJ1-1	TGTGCCTGGACAGAGGGCGCGAACGGGAACACTGAAGCTTTCTTT	CAWTEGANGNTEAFF
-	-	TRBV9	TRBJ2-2	TGTGCCAGCAGCGCCCCGGCCGGGGAGCTGTTTTTT	CASSAPAGELFF
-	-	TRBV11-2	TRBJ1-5	TGTGCCAGCAGCTTAGATGGGGGGGGAAGGAGGCCCCAGCATTTT	CASSLDGGGRRPQHF
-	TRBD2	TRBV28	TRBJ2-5	TGTGCCAGCAGTTTTTTGACTAGCGGCCTCCAAGAGACCCAGTACTTC	CASSFLTSGLQETQYF
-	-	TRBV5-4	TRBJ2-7	TGTGCCAGCAGCTTGAGAGGGAGGTCCTACGAGCAGTACTTC	CASSLRGRSYEQYF
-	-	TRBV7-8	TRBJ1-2	TGTGCCAGCAGCTTAGAACTTCAGGACTATGGCTACACCTTC	CASSLELQDYGYTF
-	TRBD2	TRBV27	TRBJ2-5	TGTGCCACACGAGGGGCTAGCGGAGCCCCGGAGACCCAGTACTTC	CATRGASGAPETQYF
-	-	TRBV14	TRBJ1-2	TGTGCCAGCTCTCAGGGAGCGGGGGTCGGCTACACCTTC	CASSQGAGVGYTF
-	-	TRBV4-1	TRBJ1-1	TGCGCCAGCAGCCAAGTTTCCCCTCTCGGTTCTGAAGCTTTCTTT	CASSQVSPLGSEAFF
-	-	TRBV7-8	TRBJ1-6	TGTGCCAGCAGCTCCCCGAGCTCCTATAATTCACCCCTCCACTTT	CASSSPSSYNSPLHF
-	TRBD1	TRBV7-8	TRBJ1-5	TGTGCCAGCAGCTTGGCAGGGGGCGTTGGCAATCAGCCCCAGCATTTT	CASSLAGGVGNQPQHF
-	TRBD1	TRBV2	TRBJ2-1	TGTGCCAGGGAGACAGGGGACAATGAGCAGTTCTTC	CARETGDNEQFF
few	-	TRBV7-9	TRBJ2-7	TGTGCCAGCAGCGCGGGACCGCTCTACGAGCAGTACTTC	CASSAGPLYEQYF
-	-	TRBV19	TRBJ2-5	TGTGCCAGTAGTATAACCGACTACCAGCAAGAGACCCAGTACTTC	CASSITDYQQETQYF
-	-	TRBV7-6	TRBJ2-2	TGTGCCAGCAGCTTAGATCGGGCGGGGCTCACCGGGGAGCTGTTTTTT	CASSLDRAGLTGELFF
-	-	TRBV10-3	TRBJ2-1	TGTGCCATCAGTATCGGGAATGAGCAGTTCTTC	CAISIGNEQFF
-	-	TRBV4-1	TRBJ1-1	TGCGCCAGCAGCCAAGCCGGGGGTGGCACTGAAGCTTTCTTT	CASSQAGGGTEAFF
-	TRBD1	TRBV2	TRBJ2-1	TGTGCCAGCAGTACGGGACAGGACGATGAGCAGTTCTTC	CASSTGQDDEQFF
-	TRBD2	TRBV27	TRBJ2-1	TGTGCCAGCAGTCCAAGTTGGGGGGGGTACAATGAGCAGTTCTTC	CASSPSWGGYNEQFF
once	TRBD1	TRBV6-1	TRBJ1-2	TGTGCCAGCAGCGCCGGACAGGGGTATGGCTACACCTTC	CASSAGQGYGYTF
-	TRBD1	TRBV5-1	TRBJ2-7	TGCGCCAGCAGCTTGCCCGGGACAGGGGTCCCCGAGCAGTACTTC	CASSLPGTGVPEQYF
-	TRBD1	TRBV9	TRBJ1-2	TGTGCCAGCAGCGTGGCCGGGACAGAGAACTATGGCTACACCTTC	CASSVAGTENYGYTF
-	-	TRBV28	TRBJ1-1	TGTGCCAGCACCTCGACCGGGAGGGAGAACACTGAAGCTTTCTTT	CASTSTGRENTEAFF
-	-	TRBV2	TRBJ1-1	TGTGCCACCTATAGTAGGGGCAGAAACACTGAAGCTTTCTTT	CATYSRGRNTEAFF
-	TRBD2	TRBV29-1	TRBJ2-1	TGCAGCGTGGGATGGACTAGCGGGTGGGATTACAATGAGCAGTTCTTC	CSVGWTSGWDYNEQFF
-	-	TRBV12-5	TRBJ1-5	TGTGCTAGTGGTTTGGGAGAATATAGCAATCAGCCCCAGCATTTT	CASGLGEYSNQPQHF
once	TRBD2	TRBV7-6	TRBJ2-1	TGTGCCAGCAGCGGCCCTAGCGGCCCGAGCTCCTACAATGAGCAGTTCTTC	CASSGPSGPSSYNEQFF
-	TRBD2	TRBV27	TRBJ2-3	TGTGCCAGCAGTTTCGGGCCTAGCGGCTACCTCCACATCACAGATACGCAGTATTTT	CASSFGPSGYLHITDTQYF
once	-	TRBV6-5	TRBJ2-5	TGTGCCAGCAGTTACGACGACTACACGCAAGAGACCCAGTACTTC	CASSYDDYTQETQYF
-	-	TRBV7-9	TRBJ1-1	TGTGCCAGCAGCTTAGCTCAGGGTAGGAACACTGAAGCTTTCTTT	CASSLAQGRNTEAFF
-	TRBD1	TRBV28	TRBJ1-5	TGTGCCAGCAGTTTACAGGGGGATCAGCCCCAGCATTTT	CASSLQGDQPQHF
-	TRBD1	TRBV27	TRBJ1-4	TGTGCCAGCAGTTTCCGCCGGGACAGGGCCCATGAAAAACTGTTTTTT	CASSFRRDRAHEKLFF
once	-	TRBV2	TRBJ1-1	TGTGCCACCCGGAGATCTCAAGCTTTCTTT	CATRRSQAFF
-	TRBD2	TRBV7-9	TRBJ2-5	TGTGCCAGCAGCTTAACTAGCGGGGATCAAGAGACCCAGTACTTC	CASSLTSGDQETQYF